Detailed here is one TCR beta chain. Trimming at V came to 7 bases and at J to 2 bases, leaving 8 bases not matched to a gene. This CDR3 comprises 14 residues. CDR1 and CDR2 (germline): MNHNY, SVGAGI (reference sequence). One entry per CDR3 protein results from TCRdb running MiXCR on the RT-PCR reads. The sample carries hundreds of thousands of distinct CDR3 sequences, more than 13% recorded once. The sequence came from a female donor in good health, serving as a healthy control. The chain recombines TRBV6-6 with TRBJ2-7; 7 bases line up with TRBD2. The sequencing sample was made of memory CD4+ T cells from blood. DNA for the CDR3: TGTGCCAGCAACCCTACTAGCGCCGCCTACGAGCAGTACTTC. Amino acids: CASNPTSAAYEQYF.